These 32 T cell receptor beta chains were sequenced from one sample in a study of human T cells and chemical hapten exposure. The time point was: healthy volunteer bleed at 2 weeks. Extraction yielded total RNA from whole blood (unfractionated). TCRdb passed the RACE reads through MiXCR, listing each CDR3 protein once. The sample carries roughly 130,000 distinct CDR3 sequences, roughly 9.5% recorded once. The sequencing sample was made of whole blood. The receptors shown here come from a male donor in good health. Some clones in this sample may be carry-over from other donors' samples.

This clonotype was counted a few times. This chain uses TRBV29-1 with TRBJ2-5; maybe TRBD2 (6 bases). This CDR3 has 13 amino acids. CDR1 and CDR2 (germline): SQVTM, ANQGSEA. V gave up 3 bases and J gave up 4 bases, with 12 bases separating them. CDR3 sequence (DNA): TGCAGCGTTGAGTTGCGGGAAGGAGAGACCCAGTACTTC. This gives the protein CSVELREGETQYF.

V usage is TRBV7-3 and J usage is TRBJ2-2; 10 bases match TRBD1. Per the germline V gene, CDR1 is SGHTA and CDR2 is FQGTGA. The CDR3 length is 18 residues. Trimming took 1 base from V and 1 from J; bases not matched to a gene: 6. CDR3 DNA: TGTGCCAGCAGCTTAAGGGGCAGGACAGGGGGGAACACCGGGGAGCTGTTTTTT. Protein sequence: CASSLRGRTGGNTGELFF.

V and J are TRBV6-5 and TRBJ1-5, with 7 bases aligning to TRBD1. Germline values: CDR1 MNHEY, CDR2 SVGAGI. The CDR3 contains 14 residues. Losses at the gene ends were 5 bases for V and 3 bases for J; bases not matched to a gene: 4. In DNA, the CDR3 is TGTGCCAGCAGTCAAGACAGGGACAATCAGCCCCAGCATTTT. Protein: CASSQDRDNQPQHF.

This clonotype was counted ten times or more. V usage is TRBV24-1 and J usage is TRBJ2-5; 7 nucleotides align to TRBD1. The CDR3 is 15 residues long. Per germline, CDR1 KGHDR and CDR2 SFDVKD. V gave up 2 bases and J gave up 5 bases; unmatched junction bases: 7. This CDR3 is CATSDSNRGGETQYF. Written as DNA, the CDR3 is TGTGCCACCAGTGATTCAAACAGGGGCGGCGAGACCCAGTACTTC.

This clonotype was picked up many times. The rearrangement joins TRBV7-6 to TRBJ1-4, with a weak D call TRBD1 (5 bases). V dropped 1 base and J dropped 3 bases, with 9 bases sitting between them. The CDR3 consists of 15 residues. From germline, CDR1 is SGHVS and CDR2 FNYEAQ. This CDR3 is CASSLGGSPNEKLFF. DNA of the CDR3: TGTGCCAGCAGCTTAGGGGGGTCCCCTAATGAAAAACTGTTTTTT.

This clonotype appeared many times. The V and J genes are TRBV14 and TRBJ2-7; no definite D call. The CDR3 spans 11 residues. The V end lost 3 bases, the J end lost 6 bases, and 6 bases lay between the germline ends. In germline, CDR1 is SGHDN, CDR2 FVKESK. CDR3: CASSHGLEQYF. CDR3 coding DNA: TGTGCCAGCAGCCACGGGCTCGAGCAGTACTTC.

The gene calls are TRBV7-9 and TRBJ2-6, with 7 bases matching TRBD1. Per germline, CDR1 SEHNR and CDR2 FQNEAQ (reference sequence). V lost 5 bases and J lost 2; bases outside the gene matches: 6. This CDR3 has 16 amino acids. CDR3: CASSTTGLPGANVLTF. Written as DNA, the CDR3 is TGTGCCAGCAGCACGACAGGGCTGCCTGGGGCCAACGTCCTGACTTTC.

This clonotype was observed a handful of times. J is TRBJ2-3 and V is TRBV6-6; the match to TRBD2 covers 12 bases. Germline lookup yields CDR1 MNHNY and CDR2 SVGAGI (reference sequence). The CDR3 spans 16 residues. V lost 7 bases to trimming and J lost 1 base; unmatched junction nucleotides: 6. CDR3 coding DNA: TGTGCCAGCACTCGACTAGCGGGGGAGGGCACAGATACGCAGTATTTT. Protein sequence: CASTRLAGEGTDTQYF.

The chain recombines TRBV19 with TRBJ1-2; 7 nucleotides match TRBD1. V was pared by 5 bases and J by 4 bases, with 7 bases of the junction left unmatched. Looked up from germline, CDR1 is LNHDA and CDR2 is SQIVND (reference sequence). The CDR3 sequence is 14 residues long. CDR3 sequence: CASSPGGFGYGYTF. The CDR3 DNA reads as TGTGCCAGTAGTCCAGGGGGATTTGGCTATGGCTACACCTTC.

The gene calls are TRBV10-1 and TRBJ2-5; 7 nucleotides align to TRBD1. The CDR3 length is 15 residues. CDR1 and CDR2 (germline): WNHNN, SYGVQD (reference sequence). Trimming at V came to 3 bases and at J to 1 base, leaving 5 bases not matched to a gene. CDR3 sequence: CASSDLGQSQETQYF. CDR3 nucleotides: TGCGCCAGCAGTGACCTGGGACAGTCCCAAGAGACCCAGTACTTC.

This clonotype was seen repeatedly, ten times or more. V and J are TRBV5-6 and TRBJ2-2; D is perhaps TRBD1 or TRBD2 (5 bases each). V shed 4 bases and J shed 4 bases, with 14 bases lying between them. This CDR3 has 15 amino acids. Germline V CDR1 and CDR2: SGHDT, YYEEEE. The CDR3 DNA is TGTGCCAGCAGCCGTGACACCGGGGCCACCGGGGAGCTGTTTTTT. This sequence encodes CASSRDTGATGELFF.

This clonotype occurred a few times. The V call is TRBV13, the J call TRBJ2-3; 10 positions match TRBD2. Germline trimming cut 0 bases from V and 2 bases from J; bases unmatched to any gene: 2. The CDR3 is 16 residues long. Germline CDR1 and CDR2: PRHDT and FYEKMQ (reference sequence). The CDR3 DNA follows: TGTGCCAGCAGCTTAGGAACTAGCGGGACCACAGATACGCAGTATTTT. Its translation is CASSLGTSGTTDTQYF.

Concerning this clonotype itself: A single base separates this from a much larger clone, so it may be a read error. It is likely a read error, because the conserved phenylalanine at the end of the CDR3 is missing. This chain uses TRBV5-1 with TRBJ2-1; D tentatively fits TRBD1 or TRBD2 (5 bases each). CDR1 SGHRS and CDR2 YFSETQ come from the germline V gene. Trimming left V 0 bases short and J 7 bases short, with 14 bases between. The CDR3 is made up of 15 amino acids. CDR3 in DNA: TGCGCCAGCAGCTTGGAGGTCGGGAAGGGGAATGAGCAGTTCTCC. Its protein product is CASSLEVGKGNEQFS.

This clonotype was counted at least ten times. The CDR3 here is CSADGSRNEQFF. The CDR3 nucleotides are TGCAGTGCAGATGGGAGTAGGAATGAGCAGTTCTTC. The chain uses TRBV20-1 and TRBJ2-1, with D possibly matching TRBD2 (5 bases). This CDR3 region has 12 residues. Germline assignment: CDR1 DFQATT and CDR2 SNEGSKA (reference sequence). V lost 6 bases, J lost 7 bases, and 13 bases lay in between.

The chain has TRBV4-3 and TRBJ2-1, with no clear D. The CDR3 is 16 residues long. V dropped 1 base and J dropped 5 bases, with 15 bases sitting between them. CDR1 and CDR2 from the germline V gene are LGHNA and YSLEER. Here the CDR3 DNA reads TGCGCCAGCAGCCAAGGGGCCCCCCTCAGGAACAATGAGCAGTTCTTC. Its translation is CASSQGAPLRNNEQFF.

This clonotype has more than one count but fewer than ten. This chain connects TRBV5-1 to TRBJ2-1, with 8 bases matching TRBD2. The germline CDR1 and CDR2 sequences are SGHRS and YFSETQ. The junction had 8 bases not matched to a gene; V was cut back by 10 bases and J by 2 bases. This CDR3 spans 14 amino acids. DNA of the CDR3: TGCGCCTCCGATACGGGAGGGCCCTACAATGAGCAGTTCTTC. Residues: CASDTGGPYNEQFF.

This chain's CDR3 is CSARDIAGGPKYIQYF. CDR3 in DNA: TGCAGTGCTAGAGATATTGCGGGAGGGCCCAAGTACATTCAGTACTTC. The rearrangement joins TRBV20-1 to TRBJ2-4; 9 bases are shared with TRBD2. Germline assignment: CDR1 DFQATT and CDR2 SNEGSKA (reference sequence). The trim removed 0 bases at V and 8 bases at J, leaving 11 bases unmatched. The CDR3 has 16 residues.

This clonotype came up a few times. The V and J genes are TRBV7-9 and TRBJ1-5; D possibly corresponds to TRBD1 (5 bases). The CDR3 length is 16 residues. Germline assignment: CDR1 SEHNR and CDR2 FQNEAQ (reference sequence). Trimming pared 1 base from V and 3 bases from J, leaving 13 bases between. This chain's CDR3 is CASSLEQGGLNQPQHF. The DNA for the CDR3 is TGTGCCAGCAGCTTAGAGCAGGGAGGGCTCAATCAGCCCCAGCATTTT.

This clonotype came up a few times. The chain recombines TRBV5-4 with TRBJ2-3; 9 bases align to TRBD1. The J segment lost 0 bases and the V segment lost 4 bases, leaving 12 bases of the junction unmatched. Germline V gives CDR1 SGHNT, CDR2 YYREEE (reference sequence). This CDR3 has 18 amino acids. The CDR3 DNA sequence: TGTGCCAGCAGCCCCTTTTACGGACAGGGGCCTAGCACAGATACGCAGTATTTT. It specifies CASSPFYGQGPSTDTQYF.

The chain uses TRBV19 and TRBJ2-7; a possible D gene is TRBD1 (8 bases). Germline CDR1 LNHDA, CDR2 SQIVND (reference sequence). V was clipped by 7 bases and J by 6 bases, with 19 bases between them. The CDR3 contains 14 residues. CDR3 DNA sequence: TGTGCCAGTACCCAAATGGACAGGGAGGGCGAGCAGTACTTC. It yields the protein CASTQMDREGEQYF. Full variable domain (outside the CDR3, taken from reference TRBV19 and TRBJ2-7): DGGITQSPKYLFRKEGQNVTLSCEQNLNHDAMYWYRQDPGQGLRLIYYSQIVNDFQKGDIAEGYSVSREKKESFPLTVTSAQKNPTAFYLCASTQMDREGEQYFGPGTRLTVT.

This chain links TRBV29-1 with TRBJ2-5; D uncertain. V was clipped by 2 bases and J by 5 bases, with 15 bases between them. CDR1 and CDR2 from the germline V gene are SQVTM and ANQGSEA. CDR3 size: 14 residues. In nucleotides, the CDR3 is TGCAGCGTTGAACTGTCCGGACCAGCGGAGACCCAGTACTTC. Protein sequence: CSVELSGPAETQYF.

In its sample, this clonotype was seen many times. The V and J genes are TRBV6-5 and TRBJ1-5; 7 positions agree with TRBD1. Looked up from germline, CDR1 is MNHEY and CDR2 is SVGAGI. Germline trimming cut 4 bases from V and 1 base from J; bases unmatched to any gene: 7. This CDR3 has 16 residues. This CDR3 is CASSLVATGSNQPQHF. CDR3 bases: TGTGCCAGCAGTTTAGTAGCGACAGGGAGCAATCAGCCCCAGCATTTT.

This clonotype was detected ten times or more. This CDR3 is CASSSGQGSRAQHF. The DNA of the CDR3 is TGTGCCAGCAGTTCGGGACAAGGGAGCCGGGCCCAGCATTTT. The chain is built from TRBV12-3 or TRBV12-4 and TRBJ1-5; possible D gene TRBD1, 6 bases. The CDR3 loop spans 14 amino acids. V was trimmed by 4 bases and J by 11 bases, leaving 18 bases between them.

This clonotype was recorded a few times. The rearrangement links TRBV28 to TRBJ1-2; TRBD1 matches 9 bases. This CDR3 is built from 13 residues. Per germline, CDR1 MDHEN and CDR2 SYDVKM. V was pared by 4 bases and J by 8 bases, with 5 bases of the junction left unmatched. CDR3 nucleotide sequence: TGTGCCAGCAGTTCATCGGACAGGGGAGGCTACACCTTC. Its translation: CASSSSDRGGYTF.

This CDR3 reads CASSLEQGGYGYTF. The CDR3 bases are TGTGCCAGCAGCTTAGAACAGGGAGGCTATGGCTACACCTTC. The chain combines TRBV7-2 with TRBJ1-2; D is possibly TRBD1 (6 bases). The length of the CDR3 is 14 residues. Germline CDR1 and CDR2: SGHTA and FQGNSA. V was clipped by 1 base and J by 4 bases, with 10 bases between them. Based on the CDR3 plus reference TRBV7-2 and TRBJ1-2, the full variable domain is GAGVSQSPSNKVTEKGKDVELRCDPISGHTALYWYRQSLGQGLEFLIYFQGNSAPDKSGLPSDRFSAERTGGSVSTLTIQRTQQEDSAVYLCASSLEQGGYGYTFGSGTRLTVV.

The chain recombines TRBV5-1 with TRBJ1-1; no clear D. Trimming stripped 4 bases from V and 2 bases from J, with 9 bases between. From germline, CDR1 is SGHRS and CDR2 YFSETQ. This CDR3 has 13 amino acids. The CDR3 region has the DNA TGCGCCAGCAGCGGCGGAATTAACACTGAAGCTTTCTTT. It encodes CASSGGINTEAFF. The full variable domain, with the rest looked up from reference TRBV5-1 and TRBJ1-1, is KAGVTQTPRYLIKTRGQQVTLSCSPISGHRSVSWYQQTPGQGLQFLFEYFSETQRNKGNFPGRFSGRQFSNSRSEMNVSTLELGDSALYLCASSGGINTEAFFGQGTRLTVV.

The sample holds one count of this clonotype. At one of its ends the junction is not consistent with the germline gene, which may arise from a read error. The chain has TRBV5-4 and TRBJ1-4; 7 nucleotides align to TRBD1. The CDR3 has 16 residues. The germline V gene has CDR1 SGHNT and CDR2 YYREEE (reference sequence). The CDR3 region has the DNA TGTGTCAGCAGCAGGGACAGAACATCAACTAATGAAAAACTGTTTTTT. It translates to CVSSRDRTSTNEKLFF.

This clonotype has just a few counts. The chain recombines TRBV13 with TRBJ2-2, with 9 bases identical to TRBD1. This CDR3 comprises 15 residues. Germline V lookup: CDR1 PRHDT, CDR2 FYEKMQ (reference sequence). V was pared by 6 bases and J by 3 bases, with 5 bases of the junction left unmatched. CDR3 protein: CASSTRDRDTGELFF. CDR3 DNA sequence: TGTGCCAGCAGTACGCGGGACAGGGACACCGGGGAGCTGTTTTTT.

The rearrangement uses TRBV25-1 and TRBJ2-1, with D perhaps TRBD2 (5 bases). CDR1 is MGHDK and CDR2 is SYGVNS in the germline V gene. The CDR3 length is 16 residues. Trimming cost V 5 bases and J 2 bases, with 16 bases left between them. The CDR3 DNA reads TGTGCCAGCAGTAAACTGGGAGCGACCGCCTACAATGAGCAGTTCTTC. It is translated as CASSKLGATAYNEQFF.

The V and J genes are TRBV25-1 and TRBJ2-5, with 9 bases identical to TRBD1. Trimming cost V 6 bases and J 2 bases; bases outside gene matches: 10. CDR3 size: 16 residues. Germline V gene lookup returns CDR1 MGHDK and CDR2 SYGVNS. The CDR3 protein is CASRAGTGLIQETQYF. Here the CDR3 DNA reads TGTGCCAGCAGAGCCGGGACAGGGCTAATTCAAGAGACCCAGTACTTC.

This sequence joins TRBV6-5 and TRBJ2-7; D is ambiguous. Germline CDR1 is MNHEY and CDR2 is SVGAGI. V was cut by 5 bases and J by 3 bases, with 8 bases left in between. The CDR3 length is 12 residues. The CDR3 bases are TGTGCCAGCAGTCGTTCGGACTACGAGCAGTACTTC. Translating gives CASSRSDYEQYF.

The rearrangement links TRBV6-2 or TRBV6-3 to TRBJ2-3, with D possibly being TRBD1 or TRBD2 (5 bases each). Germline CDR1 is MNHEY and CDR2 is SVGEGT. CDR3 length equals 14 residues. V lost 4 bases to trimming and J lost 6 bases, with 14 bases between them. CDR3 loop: CASSWDASWDTQYF. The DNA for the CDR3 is TGTGCCAGCAGTTGGGACGCCTCTTGGGATACGCAGTATTTT.